The present T cell receptor beta chain was sequenced within a study of T cell responses to AZD1222 COVID-19 vaccine. General study points: The sample set comprised mostly white British donors with more females, and clonal diversity was possibly underestimated.

CDR3 length equals 14 residues. Between the trimmed V and J ends, which lost 5 bases and 4 bases, there was a span of 11 bases. Germline loops: CDR1 SGHNT, CDR2 YENEEA. To note about this clone: Its antigen is not known.

Some clones are missing from TCRdb's copy, which holds only in-frame ones; the method was immunoSEQ multiplex PCR. The table includes 75,000 to 85,000 clones, more than 60% detected once. The sequencing here drew on peripheral blood, taken 28 days after the second dose of the MenACWY control vaccine. The clonotype comes from an adult who received the MenACWY meningococcal vaccine as a control. The chain carries TRBV11-3 and TRBJ2-2, with no clear D. For the CDR3, the DNA is TGTGCCAGCAGCCCGGGTCTAGGCACCGGGGAGCTGTTTTTT. Translating it yields CASSPGLGTGELFF.